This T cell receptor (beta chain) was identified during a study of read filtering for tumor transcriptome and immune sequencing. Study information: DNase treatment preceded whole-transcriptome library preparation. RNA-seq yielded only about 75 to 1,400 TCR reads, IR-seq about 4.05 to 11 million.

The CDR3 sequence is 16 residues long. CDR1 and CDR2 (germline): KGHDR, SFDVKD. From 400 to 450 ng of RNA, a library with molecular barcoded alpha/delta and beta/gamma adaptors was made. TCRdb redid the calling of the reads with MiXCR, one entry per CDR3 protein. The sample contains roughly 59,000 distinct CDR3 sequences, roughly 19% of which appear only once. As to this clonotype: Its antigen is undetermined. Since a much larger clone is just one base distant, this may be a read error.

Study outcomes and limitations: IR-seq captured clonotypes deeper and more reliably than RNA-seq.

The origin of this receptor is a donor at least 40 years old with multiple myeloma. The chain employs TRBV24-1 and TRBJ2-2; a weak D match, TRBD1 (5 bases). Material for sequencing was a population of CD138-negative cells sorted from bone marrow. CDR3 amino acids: CATSDSDRANTWELFF. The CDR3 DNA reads TGTGCCACCAGTGATTCAGACAGAGCGAACACCTGGGAGCTGTTTTTT.